One T cell receptor beta chain is described in this entry. Its specificity is unknown. These data originate in a study of vaccination and CD4 T cells after COVID-19. Study overall: From HCoV-229E, HCoV-OC43, HCoV-NL63 and SARS-CoV-2, overlapping spike peptides were used to stimulate the cells. General study results and limits: Spike mono-reactive status applied to 304 of 307 vaccine-specific clones in convalescent patients.

The Oncomine TCR Beta short-read assay sequenced DNA from cultured CD4+ T cells. It was cultured CD4+ T cells from which genomic DNA was extracted. TCRdb analysed the PCR reads with MiXCR anew, one entry per CDR3 protein. The sample includes 2,600 or so distinct CDR3 sequences, about a fifth of them seen just once. Treatment reported: roughly 10-day PBMC culture with coronavirus spike peptide pools or control peptides (ViraFEST assay). These CD4+ T cells came from an unexposed donor, sampled before the COVID-19 pandemic (2011-2018). Probing of unexposed-donor CD4+ T cells with SARS-CoV-2 S/N and four cold-coronavirus spikes was done, cells permitting. Germline values: CDR1 SGHAT, CDR2 FQNNGV. The CDR3 extends over 19 amino acids. The junction had 17 bases not matched to a gene; V was cut back by 4 bases and J by 0 bases.

The sequence came from a human donor in good health. The sequenced sample consisted of CD4+ T cells from blood, cultured in vitro. The chain links TRBV11-2 to TRBJ1-2; 7 nucleotides agree with TRBD1. CDR3 loop: CASSSIDLTGKPPNYGYTF. CDR3 in DNA: TGTGCCAGCAGCTCAATCGACCTGACAGGGAAGCCCCCTAACTATGGCTACACCTTC.